This T cell receptor beta chain was observed in a study of cytomegalovirus exposure and HLA in healthy donors. On the study more broadly: One earlier analysis, a look at around 170 million T cells, found approximately 120 million unique TCR beta sequences.

CDR3 length equals 16 residues. V was cut by 3 bases and J by 6 bases, with 20 bases left in between. Germline V gives CDR1 MNHNS, CDR2 SASEGT. Study-level points and caveats: A missense DCLRE1C variant was associated with V- and J-gene trimming of TCR beta chains in a later analysis, and an independent cohort replicated the association. Most TCR beta V segments were productive about 90% or about 30% of the time in an earlier analysis.

The PCR employed 60 Vbeta primers together with 13 Jbeta primers. The method was immunoSEQ multiplex PCR; TCRdb's version includes in-frame clones alone and lacks a portion of them. The sample consists of over 150,000 clones, 80% of them appearing once. Details on this clone: What it binds is unknown.

This clonotype was obtained from a boy aged 10-17 years in good health and CMV-seronegative. Material for sequencing was PBMCs. This sequence joins TRBV6-1 and TRBJ1-1, with a tentative D call TRBD1 (5 bases). CDR3 loop: CASSELGTGVRPEAFF. The CDR3 region has the DNA TGTGCCAGCAGTGAGTTGGGGACGGGGGTGAGGCCTGAAGCTTTCTTT.